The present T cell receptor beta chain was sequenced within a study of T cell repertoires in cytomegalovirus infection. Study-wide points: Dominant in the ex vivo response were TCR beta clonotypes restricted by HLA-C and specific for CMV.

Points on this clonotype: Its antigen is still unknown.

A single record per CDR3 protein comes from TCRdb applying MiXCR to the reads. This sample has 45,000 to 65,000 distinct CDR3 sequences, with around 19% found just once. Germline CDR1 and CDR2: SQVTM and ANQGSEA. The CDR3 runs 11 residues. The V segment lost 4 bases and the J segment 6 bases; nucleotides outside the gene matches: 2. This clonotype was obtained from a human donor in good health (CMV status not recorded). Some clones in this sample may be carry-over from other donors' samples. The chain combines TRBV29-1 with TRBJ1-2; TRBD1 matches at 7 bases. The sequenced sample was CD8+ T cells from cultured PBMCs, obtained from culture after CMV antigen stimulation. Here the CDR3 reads CSVAGGDGYTF. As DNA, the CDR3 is TGCAGCGTTGCAGGGGGGGATGGCTACACCTTC.